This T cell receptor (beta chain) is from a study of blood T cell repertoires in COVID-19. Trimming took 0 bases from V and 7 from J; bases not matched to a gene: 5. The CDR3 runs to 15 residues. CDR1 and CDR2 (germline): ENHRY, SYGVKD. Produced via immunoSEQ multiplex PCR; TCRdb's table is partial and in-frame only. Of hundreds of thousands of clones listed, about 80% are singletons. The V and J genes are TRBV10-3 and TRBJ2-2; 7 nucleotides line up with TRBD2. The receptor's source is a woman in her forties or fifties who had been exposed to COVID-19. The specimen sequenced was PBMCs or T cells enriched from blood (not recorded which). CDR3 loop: CAISESLLAIGELFF. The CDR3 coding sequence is TGTGCCATCAGTGAGTCATTACTAGCGATCGGGGAGCTGTTTTTT.